These T cell receptor beta chains were read from a single sample in a study of shared clonotypes between healthy human individuals. Clones were read by immunoSEQ multiplex PCR, and TCRdb kept only the in-frame ones, dropping some. The sample lists around 2.5 million clones, 90% to 95% occurring once. Sequenced: naive CD4+ T cells from PBMCs. These receptors all come from a man between 18 and 29 years old in good health. Some clones in this sample may be carry-over from other donors' samples. Both conserved end residues are part of each CDR3.

CDR3 length	V gene	J gene	CDR3 protein
16	TRBV18	TRBJ1-1	CASSPRSRGGSTEAFF
17	TRBV6-1	TRBJ2-5	CASSGASDRGSGETQYF
18	TRBV4-1	TRBJ2-3	CASSQELLGQTGPDTQYF
16	TRBV4-2	TRBJ1-5	CASSFSDRGGNQPQHF
13	TRBV9	TRBJ2-3	CASSGAQTDTQYF
14	TRBV7-8	TRBJ2-1	CASSKARLVAEQFF
15	TRBV4-1	TRBJ2-7	CASSQAMTGDYEQYF
14	TRBV6-5	TRBJ2-7	CASSYFSGSYEQYF
13	TRBV7-3	TRBJ2-5	CASSLVGEETQYF
19	TRBV15	TRBJ2-4	CATSGPTILGTIAKNIQYF
16	TRBV2	TRBJ2-5	CASRRTSGNIGETQYF
14	TRBV9	TRBJ1-4	CASSVGQGGEKLFF
20	TRBV27	TRBJ2-1	CASSTPGLAGGKSSYNEQFF
16	TRBV18	TRBJ2-7	CASSPDVGTGTYEQYF
13	TRBV10-3	TRBJ2-5	CAITRLPWETQYF
13	TRBV6-1	TRBJ1-1	CASSDTANTEAFF
15	TRBV7-2	TRBJ2-2	CASRRDSIPTGELFF
11	TRBV7-2	TRBJ2-5	CASSLGLRGYF
14	TRBV19	TRBJ2-7	CASRRDRSSYEQYF
15	TRBV9	TRBJ1-2	CASSVAGGSIYGYTF
15	TRBV6-4	TRBJ2-3	CASSDSKTGTDTQYF
15	TRBV6-5	TRBJ1-1	CASSYSPLMNTEAFF
15	TRBV7-6	TRBJ2-1	CASSLVSGGWDEQFF
13	TRBV12-5	TRBJ1-5	CASGLGTDQPQHF
14	TRBV7-2	TRBJ2-7	CASSSLDSTYEQYF
15	TRBV14	TRBJ1-1	CASSQGLGRGAEAFF
14	TRBV28	TRBJ1-4	CASSLGSEGEKLFF
14	TRBV11-2	TRBJ1-1	CASSPTGGGTEAFF
16	TRBV7-2	TRBJ2-1	CASSLLGLREYNEQFF
12	TRBV4-2	TRBJ1-1	CASSQVQGEAFF
16	TRBV28	TRBJ2-6	CASTAHLSLGANVLTF
12	TRBV7-2	TRBJ2-5	CASGQQTETQYF
14	TRBV2	TRBJ2-5	CASSTMTVGLTQYF
16	TRBV7-2	TRBJ2-1	CASSWAWSGTYNEQFF
17	TRBV7-8	TRBJ2-2	CASSPAPGQGGTGELFF
14	TRBV2	TRBJ1-5	CASTIIQAGQPQHF
16	TRBV7-9	TRBJ2-1	CASSYLRDFAPNEQFF
12	TRBV15	TRBJ2-5	CATSPSMETQYF
12	TRBV19	TRBJ2-3	CASSKYTDTQYF
14	TRBV7-8	TRBJ2-7	CASGERGSSYEQYF
11	TRBV18	TRBJ2-3	CASSPGNTQYF
14	TRBV5-1	TRBJ2-3	CASSSTSGTDTQYF
18	TRBV21-1	TRBJ2-7	CASSKGSTGTSISYEQYF
14	TRBV7-3	TRBJ2-4	CASSSDRGKNIQYF
13	TRBV18	TRBJ2-5	CASSDGTQETQYF
14	TRBV5-6	TRBJ1-5	CASSLVGREEPQHF
14	TRBV7-3	TRBJ2-2	CASSLIQNTGELFF
14	TRBV6-6	-	CASRPRTASYEQYF
16	TRBV21-1	TRBJ2-5	CASSRDNLMIQETQYF
14	TRBV5-1	-	CASSLVDSQIEQYF
13	TRBV5-1	TRBJ2-1	CASGDNSYNEQFF
14	TRBV11-3	TRBJ2-7	CASSPSGRDYEQYF
15	TRBV5-4	TRBJ2-2	CASSLVNRNTGELFF
19	TRBV15	TRBJ2-2	CATSRGGPRVAAQGGELFF
13	TRBV4-2	TRBJ2-1	CASSQTLSNEQFF
15	TRBV5-1	TRBJ1-5	CASSLTGDRNQPQHF
13	TRBV18	TRBJ2-3	CASSPISTDTQYF
14	TRBV25-1	TRBJ1-2	CASSEEGQGVGYTF
15	TRBV18	TRBJ2-7	CASSPQGSQTGEQYF